These 28 T cell receptor beta chains originate from one sample sequenced in a study of siplizumab effects on memory and regulatory T cells. Sequencing used immunoSEQ multiplex PCR; TCRdb keeps in-frame clones, though not all of them. The table includes 110,000 or so clones, about 90% detected once. Sequenced material: Tregs sorted from blood. Source of these receptors: a human donor in good health.

The chain links TRBV5-1 to TRBJ2-7; 12 nucleotides match TRBD1. The V gene's germline CDR1 is SGHRS and CDR2 YFSETQ. V lost 2 bases, J lost 2 bases, and 2 bases stayed unmatched. The CDR3 length is 15 residues. CDR3: CASSFGDRGPYEQYF. CDR3 bases: TGCGCCAGCAGCTTTGGGGACAGGGGGCCCTACGAGCAGTACTTC.

The chain links TRBV2 to TRBJ2-7; no definite D call. The V gene lost 1 base and the J gene lost 5 bases, with 6 bases spanning the gap. The CDR3 length is 12 residues. CDR1 is SNHLY, CDR2 FYNNEI, per germline. The CDR3 DNA follows: TGTGCCAGCAGTGAAGAAGGGAACGAGCAGTACTTC. Amino acids: CASSEEGNEQYF.

The chain uses TRBV5-6 and TRBJ1-2; weak D call: TRBD1 (6 bases). Germline CDR1 reads SGHDT; CDR2 reads YYEEEE. Trimming removed 4 bases at V and 5 bases at J, with 12 bases between. The CDR3 loop spans 13 amino acids. CDR3 sequence (DNA): TGTGCCAGCAGCCTGGACAGAGCTTATGGCTACACCTTC. The encoded protein is CASSLDRAYGYTF.

The chain joins TRBV5-1 to TRBJ2-5; maybe TRBD1 (5 bases). CDR1 and CDR2 from the germline V gene are SGHRS and YFSETQ. The CDR3 sequence is 14 residues long. The V gene lost 2 bases and the J gene lost 5 bases, with 13 bases spanning the gap. CDR3 DNA: TGCGCCAGCAGCTTATCCCCAGGGTCGGAGACCCAGTACTTC. Translating gives CASSLSPGSETQYF.

This chain joins TRBV6-5 and TRBJ1-6; 7 positions match TRBD1. After removal of 6 bases from V and 4 bases from J, the junction contained 6 bases not matched to a gene. CDR3 length: 15 amino acids. Germline V gene data show CDR1 as MNHEY and CDR2 as SVGAGI. CDR3 DNA: TGTGCCAGCAGAGCAGCGGGACAGTATAATTCACCCCTCCACTTT. Protein sequence: CASRAAGQYNSPLHF.

This clone was seen just once. The chain recombines TRBV5-5 with TRBJ1-4, with 7 bases lining up with TRBD1. Germline V gene sequence: CDR1 SGHKS, CDR2 YYEKEE (reference sequence). V lost 0 bases to trimming and J lost 11 bases; unmatched junction nucleotides: 7. This CDR3 comprises 14 residues. CDR3 region: CASSLVTGMEKLFF. As DNA, the CDR3 is TGTGCCAGCAGCTTGGTGACAGGGATGGAGAAACTGTTTTTT. Using reference TRBV5-5 and TRBJ1-4 for the parts outside the CDR3, the full variable domain is DAGVTQSPTHLIKTRGQQVTLRCSPISGHKSVSWYQQVLGQGPQFIFQYYEKEERGRGNFPDRFSARQFPNYSSELNVNALLLGDSALYLCASSLVTGMEKLFFGSGTQLSVL.

The chain recombines TRBV6-1 with TRBJ1-5; a possible D gene is TRBD1 (5 bases). Deletions cut 10 bases from V and 4 bases from J, with 17 bases between. Per germline, CDR1 MNHNS and CDR2 SASEGT. This CDR3 contains 14 residues. For the CDR3, the DNA is TGTGCCACGACCTTACTAGGGGAGAATCAGCCCCAGCATTTT. Its translation: CATTLLGENQPQHF.

The CDR3 spells CASSSTVGPQHF. CDR3 in DNA: TGTGCCAGCAGCTCCACCGTGGGGCCCCAGCATTTT. This chain uses TRBV5-5 with TRBJ1-5; no clear D gene. V was clipped by 3 bases and J by 9 bases, with 10 bases between them. From germline, CDR1 is SGHKS and CDR2 YYEKEE (reference sequence). This CDR3 region has 12 residues.

CDR3 loop: CASSPIGQANTEAFF. CDR3 sequence (DNA): TGTGCCAGCTCACCTATCGGACAGGCGAACACTGAAGCTTTCTTT. The J gene is TRBJ1-1, the V gene TRBV18; TRBD1 matches at 7 bases. V shed 3 bases, J shed 1 base, and the junction held 5 bases outside the gene matches. CDR1 and CDR2 (germline): KGHSH, LQKENI. The CDR3 covers 15 residues.

Concerning this clone: A read error may produce the germline difference seen at one junction end. The V and J genes are TRBV7-4 and TRBJ2-7; maybe TRBD2 (5 bases). The CDR3 loop spans 15 amino acids. Germline assignment: CDR1 SGHVT and CDR2 SQSDAQ. The CDR3 region has the DNA TGTGCCAGCAACTTAGCGCCTAGTGAGTTCGGCGAGCAGTACTTC. It translates to CASNLAPSEFGEQYF.

The chain recombines TRBV29-1 with TRBJ2-5; tentative D call: TRBD1 (5 bases). Germline V gives CDR1 SQVTM, CDR2 ANQGSEA. This CDR3 is 13 amino acids long. Trimming cost V 5 bases and J 4 bases, with 14 bases left between them. Here the CDR3 reads CSVMTAIGETQYF. The DNA of the CDR3 is TGCAGCGTTATGACAGCAATCGGAGAGACCCAGTACTTC.

The J gene is TRBJ2-3, the V gene TRBV6-5; 7 bases are a match to TRBD2. The CDR3 covers 13 residues. V lost 6 bases, J lost 8 bases, and 8 bases stayed unmatched. Germline lookup yields CDR1 MNHEY and CDR2 SVGAGI. The CDR3 nucleotides read TGTGCCAGCAGCCCGACTAGCATGGGTACGCAGTATTTT. It yields the protein CASSPTSMGTQYF.

The V and J genes are TRBV19 and TRBJ1-4; TRBD1 might be the D (6 bases). V was shortened by 3 bases and J by 3 bases, with 11 bases between the two germline ends. The CDR3 covers 15 residues. Germline-derived CDR1 and CDR2 are LNHDA and SQIVND (reference sequence). The CDR3: CASSIQGTPNEKLFF. CDR3 DNA: TGTGCCAGTAGTATTCAGGGGACCCCTAATGAAAAACTGTTTTTT.

This clone has just one count. The chain links TRBV6-6 to TRBJ1-2, with TRBD1 matching over 9 bases. The length of the CDR3 is 15 residues. J lost 6 bases, V lost 6 bases, and 11 bases had no gene match. Germline CDR1 is MNHNY and CDR2 is SVGAGI (reference sequence). The chain's CDR3 is CASRPTGGNTHGYTF. CDR3 coding DNA: TGTGCCAGCAGACCGACAGGGGGTAATACCCATGGCTACACCTTC.

This chain connects TRBV6-5 to TRBJ2-2, with D possibly matching TRBD2 (5 bases). Germline-derived CDR1 and CDR2 are MNHEY and SVGAGI. The germline V and J ends were trimmed by 6 bases and 6 bases, with 14 bases remaining between them. This CDR3 region has 14 residues. CDR3 in amino acids: CASRTTGSAGELFF. The CDR3 nucleotides are TGTGCCAGCAGGACCACGGGGTCGGCCGGGGAGCTGTTTTTT.

This clone was seen just once. The chain carries TRBV25-1 and TRBJ2-1; 8 nucleotides line up with TRBD1. Germline trimming cut 3 bases from V and 4 bases from J; bases unmatched to any gene: 8. This CDR3 contains 16 residues. Per the germline V gene, CDR1 is MGHDK and CDR2 is SYGVNS. The CDR3 nucleotides are TGTGCCAGCAGTGACCTCGGACAGGGATTTTACAATGAGCAGTTCTTC. Protein product: CASSDLGQGFYNEQFF.

The chain joins TRBV20-1 to TRBJ1-2, with TRBD1 as a possible D gene (6 bases). The germline V and J ends were trimmed by 6 bases and 8 bases, with 13 bases remaining between them. CDR1 is DFQATT and CDR2 is SNEGSKA in the germline V gene (reference sequence). The CDR3 extends over 11 amino acids. The CDR3 bases are TGCAGTGCCAAGGGGGGATCGGGCTACACCTTC. Residues: CSAKGGSGYTF.

The V call is TRBV7-9, the J call TRBJ2-7, with D possibly being TRBD1 or TRBD2 (5 bases each). Trimming removed 5 bases at V and 0 bases at J, with 14 bases between. This CDR3 spans 15 amino acids. Germline CDR1 SEHNR, CDR2 FQNEAQ (reference sequence). The CDR3 DNA is TGTGCCAGCAGCCGAGGTGGAGGACACTCCTACGAGCAGTACTTC. This codes for CASSRGGGHSYEQYF.

The rearrangement joins TRBV2 to TRBJ1-1, with D maybe TRBD1 (5 bases). The V and J ends lost 7 bases and 0 bases respectively, with 12 bases between them. This CDR3 contains 14 residues. The germline gives CDR1 SNHLY, CDR2 FYNNEI. CDR3 loop: CASTMGGVNTEAFF. CDR3 coding DNA: TGTGCCAGCACCATGGGGGGGGTGAACACTGAAGCTTTCTTT. Supplemented by reference TRBV2 and TRBJ1-1, the full variable domain reads EPEVTQTPSHQVTQMGQEVILRCVPISNHLYFYWYRQILGQKVEFLVSFYNNEISEKSEIFDDQFSVERPDGSNFTLKIRSTKLEDSAMYFCASTMGGVNTEAFFGQGTRLTVV.

The chain carries TRBV19 and TRBJ1-1; D uncertain. Germline V gene lookup returns CDR1 LNHDA and CDR2 SQIVND (reference sequence). The V gene lost 4 bases and the J gene lost 1 base, with 7 bases spanning the gap. This CDR3 has 13 residues. The DNA for the CDR3 is TGTGCCAGTAGTAGGGTCAGGAACACTGAAGCTTTCTTT. This gives the protein CASSRVRNTEAFF.

The DNA of the CDR3 is TGTGCCAGCAACTCCCGGGGACAAGGAGAGACCCAGTACTTC. It is translated as CASNSRGQGETQYF. The chain joins TRBV5-6 to TRBJ2-5, with D perhaps matching TRBD1 (6 bases). V was cut by 6 bases and J by 4 bases, with 16 bases left in between. CDR1 is SGHDT, CDR2 YYEEEE, per germline. The CDR3 runs 14 residues.

The rearrangement uses TRBV5-1 and TRBJ2-2; either TRBD1 or TRBD2 may fit D (6 bases each). The CDR3 runs to 14 residues. V gave up 3 bases and J gave up 5 bases, with 11 bases separating them. From germline, CDR1 is SGHRS and CDR2 YFSETQ. The chain's CDR3 is CASSSGGRTGELFF. The CDR3 region has the DNA TGCGCCAGCAGCTCCGGGGGCCGTACCGGGGAGCTGTTTTTT.

The rearrangement links TRBV18 to TRBJ1-5; D remains ambiguous. Trimming removed 2 bases at V and 1 base at J, with 15 bases between. The CDR3 loop spans 17 amino acids. Germline CDR1 KGHSH, CDR2 LQKENI. In DNA form, the CDR3 reads TGTGCCAGCTCACCAATCCCCAGTCGGTTGAGCAATCAGCCCCAGCATTTT. Translated, it gives CASSPIPSRLSNQPQHF. The entire variable domain, with the rest obtained from reference TRBV18 and TRBJ1-5, is as follows: NAGVMQNPRHLVRRRGQEARLRCSPMKGHSHVYWYRQLPEEGLKFMVYLQKENIIDESGMPKERFSAEFPKEGPSILRIQQVVRGDSAAYFCASSPIPSRLSNQPQHFGDGTRLSIL.

This rearrangement joins TRBV23-1 to TRBJ2-7, with D perhaps matching TRBD1 or TRBD2 (7 bases each). TRBV23-1 is recorded as an ORF, its role being uncertain. The ends were cut back, 2 bases at V and 5 bases at J, with 13 bases in the middle. The CDR3 consists of 14 residues. CDR3 loop: CASSQDREGDEQYF. The DNA for the CDR3 is TGCGCCAGCAGTCAAGACAGGGAGGGCGACGAGCAGTACTTC.

The chain uses TRBV10-3 and TRBJ1-5, with D possibly being TRBD1 (5 bases). CDR1 and CDR2 from the germline V gene are ENHRY and SYGVKD. This CDR3 region has 17 residues. V dropped 5 bases and J dropped 3 bases, with 20 bases sitting between them. CDR3 in amino acids: CAISLGRDTGDNQPQHF. DNA for the CDR3: TGTGCCATCAGTTTGGGGCGTGATACCGGGGACAATCAGCCCCAGCATTTT.

This CDR3 reads CATSGLSLGSTEAFF. In nucleotides, the CDR3 is TGTGCCACCTCGGGACTTTCATTAGGAAGCACTGAAGCTTTCTTT. The chain combines TRBV6-5 with TRBJ1-1; TRBD1 might be the D (5 bases). Germline lookup yields CDR1 MNHEY and CDR2 SVGAGI. CDR3 length: 15 amino acids. The V end lost 10 bases, the J end lost 4 bases, and 22 bases lay between the germline ends.

The CDR3 nucleotides are TGTGCCAGCACCTATGTGGGGGAACGGGGCTACACCTTC. Encoded protein: CASTYVGERGYTF. J is TRBJ1-2 and V is TRBV6-6; D perhaps matches TRBD1 (5 bases). Germline V lookup: CDR1 MNHNY, CDR2 SVGAGI (reference sequence). This CDR3 has 13 amino acids. The germline V and J ends were trimmed by 7 bases and 8 bases, with 17 bases remaining between them.

The chain combines TRBV30 with TRBJ1-5; 10 bases line up with TRBD1. The CDR3 contains 16 residues. The V and J ends lost 2 bases and 4 bases, in that order; junction bases with no gene match: 8. The germline gives CDR1 GTSNPN, CDR2 SVGIG (reference sequence). For the CDR3, the DNA is TGTGCCTGGAGTCACCGGGACAGGGGACGAAATCAGCCCCAGCATTTT. As protein: CAWSHRDRGRNQPQHF.